These T cell receptor beta chains were read from a single sample in a study of vaccination and CD4 T cells after COVID-19. In TCRdb, the PCR reads were re-called with MiXCR into one record per CDR3 protein. The top ten hold 9.4% of the sample, which has about 16,000 distinct CDR3 sequences, 45% to 60% seen once. Antigen specificity for these receptors is unknown. Sequenced: CD4+ T cells from blood, cultured in vitro. The receptors come from a human donor who had recovered from COVID-19. CDR3s include the opening cysteine and the closing phenylalanine or tryptophan. The D gene is left open where the match is weak. Clone sizes are given selectively: once, few, many, or a class where the clone is expanded.

V gene,CDR3 length,clone size,J gene,D gene,CDR3 DNA,CDR3 protein
TRBV28,13,.,TRBJ1-5,.,TGTGCCAGCAGTTGGGATAGCAATCAGCCCCAGCATTTT,CASSWDSNQPQHF
TRBV7-9,15,few,TRBJ1-1,.,TGTGCCAGCAGCTTAGCCCTGGTTATGAACACTGAAGCTTTCTTT,CASSLALVMNTEAFF
TRBV28,14,.,TRBJ1-5,TRBD1,TGTGCCAGCACCATGGGACAGGGAGATCAGCCCCAGCATTTT,CASTMGQGDQPQHF
TRBV6-1,12,.,TRBJ2-7,.,TGTGCCAGCAGTGAAGTCCACTACGAGCAGTACTTC,CASSEVHYEQYF
TRBV18,12,.,TRBJ1-2,.,TGTGCCAGCCATCCAGGGGAAGGTGGCTACACCTTC,CASHPGEGGYTF
TRBV20-1,15,.,TRBJ1-2,.,TGCAGTGCCCTAGAGGGGGGAGCACCCGACGATGGCTACACCTTC,CSALEGGAPDDGYTF
TRBV20-1,14,.,TRBJ1-4,TRBD1,TGCAGTGCTAGGTCCGGGACAGGGGTACCAAAACTGTTTTTT,CSARSGTGVPKLFF
TRBV19,14,.,TRBJ2-2,TRBD1,TGTGCCAGTTGGGACAGGGTGACACCCGGGGAGCTGTTTTTT,CASWDRVTPGELFF
TRBV14,14,.,TRBJ2-3,.,TGTGCCAGCAGCCCGTTGACCGGGACAGATACGCAGTATTTT,CASSPLTGTDTQYF
TRBV5-1,19,.,TRBJ2-5,TRBD2,TGCGCCAGCAGCCTTATCATGCGGACACAGATAGCGGGACAAGAGACCCAGTACTTC,CASSLIMRTQIAGQETQYF
TRBV2,14,.,TRBJ2-2,.,TGTGCCAGCAGTGCAGGTTGGGACACCGGGGAGCTGTTTTTT,CASSAGWDTGELFF
TRBV6-1,13,.,TRBJ2-7,.,TGTGCCAGCAGGCCGGTCAATACCTACGAGCAGTACTTC,CASRPVNTYEQYF
TRBV7-9,13,few,TRBJ1-3,.,TGTGCCAGCAGCTTCCCGGCTGTTGGCACCATATATTTT,CASSFPAVGTIYF
TRBV27,13,.,TRBJ1-4,.,TGTGCCAGCAGTTTATCGGTAGGAGGGGAACTGTTTTTT,CASSLSVGGELFF
TRBV4-2,15,.,TRBJ1-5,.,TGTGCCAGCAGCCAAGAAGAAGAAGCCCGCCAATCCCAGCATTTT,CASSQEEEARQSQHF
TRBV30,13,.,TRBJ2-7,.,TGTGCCTGGAGTGTTCGACTGCACTACGAGCAGTACTTC,CAWSVRLHYEQYF
TRBV20-1,14,.,TRBJ1-5,.,TGCAGTGTTAGGGAGGGAGGGATCAATCAGCCCCAGCATTTT,CSVREGGINQPQHF
TRBV30,13,once,TRBJ2-3,TRBD2,TGTGTCCGGGGGGGCTCTACCACAGATACGCAGTATTTT,CVRGGSTTDTQYF
TRBV28,17,.,TRBJ2-2,TRBD2,TGTGCCAGCAGTCCCCGAGGTCTAGCGGGTGGCGTCGGGGAGCTGTTTTTT,CASSPRGLAGGVGELFF
TRBV20-1,15,few,TRBJ1-5,.,TGCAGTGCTAGTGACGGGCCTAGACTCAATCAGCCCCAGCATTTT,CSASDGPRLNQPQHF
TRBV10-3,14,.,TRBJ1-6,.,TGTGCCATCACCAGGGACGTTAGTAATTCACCCCTCCACTTT,CAITRDVSNSPLHF
TRBV3-1,15,.,TRBJ1-1,.,TGTGCCAGCAGCCCCCGGGGGACGACGAACACTGAAGCTTTCTTT,CASSPRGTTNTEAFF
TRBV24-1,12,once,TRBJ2-1,.,TGTGCCACCAGTGATCCCCCCCGCGAGCAGTTCTTC,CATSDPPREQFF
TRBV20-1,13,once,TRBJ2-3,.,TGCAGTGGTCTAGGCCTAAGCACAGATACGCAGTATTTT,CSGLGLSTDTQYF
TRBV10-3,15,few,TRBJ2-3,TRBD1,TGTGCCATCAGACCGGGACAGGGCATAGCAGATACGCAGTATTTT,CAIRPGQGIADTQYF
TRBV6-5,13,.,TRBJ1-1,.,TGTGCCAGCAGTTACAACAGTTACACTGAAGCTTTCTTT,CASSYNSYTEAFF
TRBV7-8,18,few,TRBJ2-7,TRBD2,TGTGCCAGCAGCCAGAAGCCGGTTGCTAGCGGGAGCTCCTACGAGCAGTACTTC,CASSQKPVASGSSYEQYF
TRBV4-3,12,.,TRBJ2-5,.,TGCGCCAGCAGCCGAGAGAGGGAGACCCAGTACTTC,CASSRERETQYF
TRBV7-9,13,.,TRBJ2-5,.,TGTGCCAGCAGCCTGGTTCAACAGGGAGTCCAGTACTTC,CASSLVQQGVQYF
TRBV11-2,12,.,TRBJ1-1,.,TGTGCCAGCAGCCCGACATCCACTGAAGCTTTCTTT,CASSPTSTEAFF
TRBV6-5,14,.,TRBJ1-1,.,TGTGCCAGCAGTTACGGGAGGGGCAACACTGAAGCTTTCTTT,CASSYGRGNTEAFF
TRBV4-2,18,few,TRBJ2-5,TRBD2,TGTGCCAGCAGCCAAGATTCGCTAGCGGGGAGGGCTGGGAAGACCCAGTACTTC,CASSQDSLAGRAGKTQYF
TRBV6-2/TRBV6-3,14,.,TRBJ1-5,.,TGTGCCAGCAACTCATATTCAACTGCTCAGCCCCAGCATTTT,CASNSYSTAQPQHF
TRBV10-1,13,.,TRBJ2-1,.,TGCGCCAGCAGCCCCGGACAGTACAATGAGCAGTTCTTC,CASSPGQYNEQFF
TRBV7-3,15,.,TRBJ1-6,.,TGTGCCAGCAGCACGGGAGAAGCATCTAATTCACCCCTCCACTTT,CASSTGEASNSPLHF
TRBV5-4,15,.,TRBJ1-2,.,TGTGCCAGCAGCCTGGACAGATTTTCTAACTATGGCTACACCTTC,CASSLDRFSNYGYTF
TRBV19,14,.,TRBJ1-1,.,TGTGCCAGTAGGACACAGGGACCCGCCACTGAAGCTTTCTTT,CASRTQGPATEAFF
TRBV12-3/TRBV12-4,15,.,TRBJ2-1,.,TGTGCCAGCAGTCTCGGGACCTTGACGTGGAATGAGCAGTTCTTC,CASSLGTLTWNEQFF
TRBV10-3,13,once,TRBJ1-5,.,TGTGCCATCAGCGGGGATCTAAATCAGCCCCAGCATTTT,CAISGDLNQPQHF
TRBV27,15,.,TRBJ2-5,.,TGTGCCAGCAGTTTATTGGCGACTGGAGGGGAGACCCAGTACTTC,CASSLLATGGETQYF
TRBV6-1,12,.,TRBJ2-3,TRBD2,TGTGCCAGCATATTAGAGGGAGGGACGCAGTATTTT,CASILEGGTQYF
TRBV21-1,17,few,TRBJ2-7,.,TGTGCCAGCAGCAAAGACCGCCCGGGACTAGATTACCACGAGCAGTACTTC,CASSKDRPGLDYHEQYF
TRBV6-2/TRBV6-3,15,few,TRBJ1-5,.,TGTGCCAGCAGCCCGTGGGACGGTTCAAGGCAGCCCCAGCATTTT,CASSPWDGSRQPQHF
TRBV6-1,19,.,TRBJ2-2,TRBD2,TGTGCCAGCACCTCACCGGGTGGTACCGGGAGGGCTAACACCGGGGAGCTGTTTTTT,CASTSPGGTGRANTGELFF
TRBV20-1,19,few,TRBJ2-3,.,.,CSARRAGGASGRSTDTQYF
TRBV6-1,16,.,TRBJ1-2,TRBD1,TGTGCCAGCTTAGCACAAACAGGGGGCGGAAACTATGGCTACACCTTC,CASLAQTGGGNYGYTF
TRBV6-1,13,.,TRBJ1-5,.,TGTGCCAGCATGGGGAGTAAAAATCAGCCCCAGCATTTT,CASMGSKNQPQHF
TRBV20-1,15,few,TRBJ2-5,.,TGCAGTGCTAGAGATAGAGAGGCCGGCCAAGAGACCCAGTACTTC,CSARDREAGQETQYF
TRBV10-3,14,.,TRBJ1-5,.,TGTGCCATCGGGAGGGCAGGGGAAAATCAGCCCCAGCATTTT,CAIGRAGENQPQHF
TRBV6-5,15,.,TRBJ1-6,.,TGTGCCAGCAGTTACCTAGGGGAAGGCGCTTCACCCCTCCACTTT,CASSYLGEGASPLHF
TRBV6-2/TRBV6-3,16,.,TRBJ2-7,TRBD2,TGTGCCAGCAGTTACTTGCGAACTAGCGCCAGCTACGAGCAGTACTTC,CASSYLRTSASYEQYF
TRBV9,16,.,TRBJ1-2,.,TGTGCCAGCAGCGGACTGGGGGCAGTATCATCCTATGGCTACACCTTC,CASSGLGAVSSYGYTF